A selection of T cell receptor beta chains follows, all from one sample in a study of T cell changes during pregnancy in multiple sclerosis. Sequencing was performed with immunoSEQ multiplex PCR; in TCRdb, only in-frame clones are kept and a portion is missing. This repertoire shows around 110,000 clones, just under 95% found once; its top ten account for less than 2%. The starting material was peripheral blood, obtained after pregnancy. All receptors come from a female donor with multiple sclerosis, enrolled in a pregnancy study. CDR3s include the opening cysteine and the closing phenylalanine or tryptophan. Fields, in order: V gene, J gene, CDR3 protein.

>TRBV4-1|TRBJ1-5
CASSQSGGQPQHF
>TRBV27|TRBJ2-5
CASSTNSLAGDLGETQYF
>TRBV30|TRBJ2-7
CAWSREREQYF
>TRBV27|TRBJ1-5
CASSGGGSNQPQHF
>TRBV2|TRBJ2-1
CAKARTSGSSEQFF
>TRBV9|TRBJ1-2
CASSTPGSYGYTF
>TRBV7-9|TRBJ2-7
CASSFENFYEQYF
>TRBV28|TRBJ1-5
CASSKITGGSNQPQHF
>TRBV7-2|TRBJ2-2
CASSASLGTGELFF
>TRBV6-1|TRBJ1-5
CAIGTELNQPQHF
>TRBV14|TRBJ1-1
CASSQGRQNTEAFF
>TRBV28|TRBJ1-2
CASSLWQGGGYGYTF
>TRBV27|TRBJ2-5
CASKGSSGRARETQYF
>TRBV5-1|TRBJ1-6
CASSFRGRHNSPLHF
>TRBV7-3|TRBJ2-1
CASSRGLAAYNEQFF
>TRBV16|TRBJ2-7
CASSQSTGPYEQYF
>TRBV6-5|TRBJ2-7
CASRPISTGDHEQYF